These 21 T cell receptor beta chains share one sample of origin, sequenced in a study of cytomegalovirus exposure and HLA in healthy donors (dated by TCRdb to about 2017). Libraries were built with the immunoSEQ multiplex PCR assay. For the multiplex PCR, a mixture combining 60 forward primers for TCR Vbeta segments and 13 reverse primers for TCR Jbeta segments was used. TCRdb's version of the immuneACCESS table is confined to in-frame rearrangements and falls short of the full clone set. An unresolved V gene accounts for under half of the shortfall where checked; the remainder is of unknown origin. For this sample there are about 160,000 clones; about four fifths appear just once. 9.5% to 12% of the sample goes to the ten largest clones. The specimen sequenced was PBMCs. The receptors here all came from a man in his forties or fifties in good health and CMV-seropositive.

J is TRBJ2-6 and V is TRBV5-1, with 7 nucleotides matching TRBD1. The CDR3 loop spans 18 amino acids. V dropped 0 bases and J dropped 0; count of bases not matched to a gene: 6. Germline V gene lookup returns CDR1 SGHRS and CDR2 YFSETQ. The CDR3 spells CASSLASGQYSGANVLTF. The DNA for the CDR3 is TGCGCCAGCAGCTTGGCCTCGGGACAGTACTCTGGGGCCAACGTCCTGACTTTC. Full variable domain (rest looked up from reference TRBV5-1 and TRBJ2-6): KAGVTQTPRYLIKTRGQQVTLSCSPISGHRSVSWYQQTPGQGLQFLFEYFSETQRNKGNFPGRFSGRQFSNSRSEMNVSTLELGDSALYLCASSLASGQYSGANVLTFGAGSRLTVL.

The V gene is TRBV5-5, the J gene TRBJ2-2, with 7 positions matching TRBD1. Unmatched junction bases numbered 4, after V lost 5 bases and J lost 3 bases. CDR1 and CDR2 (germline): SGHKS, YYEKEE (reference sequence). The CDR3 sequence is 14 residues long. The CDR3 region is CASRRTGDTGELFF. In DNA, the CDR3 is TGTGCCAGCAGGAGGACAGGCGACACCGGGGAGCTGTTTTTT.

The chain is built from TRBV30 and TRBJ2-2; 7 nucleotides match TRBD1. Per germline, CDR1 GTSNPN and CDR2 SVGIG (reference sequence). This CDR3 contains 15 residues. V shed 4 bases, J shed 7 bases, and the junction held 12 bases outside the gene matches. This CDR3 reads CAWKLRQGTGGELFF. In DNA form, the CDR3 reads TGTGCCTGGAAACTGAGACAGGGTACTGGCGGGGAGCTGTTTTTT.

The chain joins TRBV7-3 to TRBJ2-3, with no clear D. CDR1 SGHTA and CDR2 FQGTGA come from the germline V gene. Trimming removed 3 bases at V and 0 bases at J, with 10 bases between. The CDR3 spans 15 residues. In DNA, the CDR3 is TGTGCCAGCAGCTTTGACGCGGTCAGCACAGATACGCAGTATTTT. It encodes CASSFDAVSTDTQYF.

Comments on this clone: Mismatch with germline at one junction end may stem from a read error. The genes are TRBV7-7 and TRBJ2-5; tentative D call: TRBD1 (5 bases). This CDR3 is 15 amino acids long. Germline V CDR1 and CDR2: SSHAT, FNYEAQ (reference sequence). CDR3 loop: CASSPRSGWEETQYF. Written as DNA, the CDR3 is TGTGCTAGCAGCCCCCGGTCAGGGTGGGAAGAGACCCAGTACTTC.

This sequence joins TRBV18 and TRBJ1-5, with 8 bases lining up with TRBD1. Losses at the gene ends were 4 bases for V and 4 bases for J; bases not matched to a gene: 12. Germline assignment: CDR1 KGHSH and CDR2 LQKENI. CDR3 length equals 17 residues. Here the CDR3 DNA reads TGTGCCAGCTCACTCCGGACAGGGCCGGGCCTTAATCAGCCCCAGCATTTT. Translated, it gives CASSLRTGPGLNQPQHF.

This rearrangement joins TRBV4-2 to TRBJ2-5; no clear D gene. The J call may not be correct, given that the DNA end is closer to TRBJ2-7. The CDR3 contains 12 residues. Germline CDR1 and CDR2: LGHNA and YNFKEQ. CDR3 sequence: CASSQGGYEQYF. CDR3 sequence (DNA): TGTGCCAGCAGCCAAGGGGGCTACGAGCAGTACTTC.

This clone appeared a single time. The rearrangement links TRBV28 to TRBJ1-4, with TRBD1 identical over 8 bases. Germline lookup yields CDR1 MDHEN and CDR2 SYDVKM. Trimming cost V 4 bases and J 2 bases; bases outside gene matches: 6. This CDR3 has 16 amino acids. The CDR3 nucleotides are TGTGCCAGCAGTTCTCCCAGGGGGCCTACTAATGAAAAACTGTTTTTT. Encoded protein: CASSSPRGPTNEKLFF.

The V call is TRBV5-1, the J call TRBJ2-3; tentative D call: TRBD1 (5 bases). The CDR3 length is 13 residues. From germline, CDR1 is SGHRS and CDR2 YFSETQ. V dropped 4 bases and J dropped 2 bases, with 8 bases sitting between them. The CDR3 DNA is TGCGCCAGCAGCCTGGACATCACAGATACGCAGTATTTT. Translated, it gives CASSLDITDTQYF.

The V call is TRBV10-1, the J call TRBJ1-2, with 7 bases that match TRBD1. There are 14 residues in the CDR3. The germline V gene encodes CDR1 WNHNN and CDR2 SYGVQD (reference sequence). Trimming cost V 1 base and J 6 bases; bases outside gene matches: 5. The CDR3 DNA is TGCGCCAGCAGTGAGTTCACGACAGGGAATGGCTACACCTTC. It yields the protein CASSEFTTGNGYTF.

The genes are TRBV7-9 and TRBJ2-7; 7 bases line up with TRBD1. This CDR3 has 15 residues. The trim removed 5 bases at V and 0 bases at J, leaving 7 bases unmatched. In germline, CDR1 is SEHNR, CDR2 FQNEAQ (reference sequence). CDR3 sequence: CASSRGQASSYEQYF. Written as DNA, the CDR3 is TGTGCCAGCAGCCGAGGACAGGCGAGCTCCTACGAGCAGTACTTC.

A note on this clone: Germline is not matched at one junction end, which may reflect a read error. The chain links TRBV5-1 to TRBJ2-3; no firm D call. Germline assignment: CDR1 SGHRS and CDR2 YFSETQ. The CDR3 length is 15 residues. The CDR3 is CASSLDTGSTDTQYF. Here the CDR3 DNA reads TGCGCCAGTAGCTTAGATACCGGGAGCACAGATACGCAGTATTTT.

This clone was detected only once. The rearrangement links TRBV10-3 to TRBJ2-5, with D tentatively TRBD1 (6 bases). The closer fit of TRBJ2-7 to the DNA end suggests the J call may be wrong. CDR3 size: 14 residues. Looked up from germline, CDR1 is ENHRY and CDR2 is SYGVKD. CDR3 coding DNA: TGTGCCATCAGTGACTTGGGGGCCCTAGGCGAGCAGTACTTC. Encoded protein: CAISDLGALGEQYF.

The V gene is TRBV6-4, the J gene TRBJ2-1; D may be TRBD1 (6 bases). The CDR3 runs 15 residues. Germline V gene sequence: CDR1 MRHNA, CDR2 SNTAGT. Trimming stripped 6 bases from V and 0 bases from J, with 12 bases between. The CDR3 loop is CASSAQGSSYNEQFF. DNA of the CDR3: TGTGCCAGCAGCGCTCAGGGGAGCTCCTACAATGAGCAGTTCTTC.

The CDR3 DNA reads as TGCGCCAGCAGCTCGGGACAGGGCTACCCCACCATATATTTT. Amino acid sequence: CASSSGQGYPTIYF. The genes are TRBV4-1 and TRBJ1-3; 9 bases line up with TRBD1. The V and J ends lost 5 bases and 9 bases, in that order; junction bases with no gene match: 8. CDR1 MGHRA and CDR2 YSYEKL come from the germline V gene. This CDR3 contains 14 residues.

The chain couples TRBV7-9 to TRBJ2-1; TRBD2 matches 13 bases. The germline V gene encodes CDR1 SEHNR and CDR2 FQNEAQ (reference sequence). The CDR3 is 17 residues long. The V segment lost 5 bases and the J segment 4 bases; nucleotides outside the gene matches: 8. CDR3 in amino acids: CASSPPPGLAGYNEQFF. The CDR3 DNA is TGTGCCAGCAGCCCCCCCCCGGGACTAGCGGGATACAATGAGCAGTTCTTC.

This clone was seen once. The chain recombines TRBV7-6 with TRBJ2-5, with a tentative D call TRBD2 (6 bases). CDR1 and CDR2 (germline): SGHVS, FNYEAQ. V was cut by 8 bases and J by 4 bases, with 14 bases left in between. This CDR3 comprises 13 residues. CDR3 nucleotide sequence: TGTGCCAGCTCCGGGGGAGGCCTAGAGACCCAGTACTTC. It codes for CASSGGGLETQYF. Looking up the rest from reference TRBV7-6 and TRBJ2-5 gives the full variable domain: GAGVSQSPRYKVTKRGQDVALRCDPISGHVSLYWYRQALGQGPEFLTYFNYEAQQDKSGLPNDRFSAERPEGSISTLTIQRTEQRDSAMYRCASSGGGLETQYFGPGTRLLVL.

This chain links TRBV6-5 with TRBJ1-4; 9 bases are a match to TRBD1. Germline values: CDR1 MNHEY, CDR2 SVGAGI. This CDR3 is 15 amino acids long. After removal of 0 bases from V and 7 bases from J, the junction contained 3 bases not matched to a gene. The CDR3 DNA reads as TGTGCCAGCAGTTACTCCGGGACAGGGAGTGAAAAACTGTTTTTT. This encodes CASSYSGTGSEKLFF.

The chain employs TRBV7-2 and TRBJ2-5, with TRBD2 identical over 9 bases. The CDR3 has 15 amino acids. Germline CDR1 and CDR2: SGHTA and FQGNSA. After removal of 1 base from V and 2 bases from J, the junction contained 2 bases not matched to a gene. The CDR3 sequence is CASSLVAGEQETQYF. The CDR3 DNA follows: TGTGCCAGCAGCTTAGTAGCGGGGGAGCAAGAGACCCAGTACTTC.

The chain recombines TRBV9 with TRBJ2-1; D is perhaps TRBD2 (7 bases). The CDR3 is 21 amino acids. The germline V and J ends were trimmed by 0 bases and 0 bases, with 25 bases remaining between them. Germline CDR1 and CDR2: SGDLS and YYNGEE. In nucleotides, the CDR3 is TGTGCCAGCAGCGTAGCTGTATGGAGTGACGAGGGGGGGAGCTCCTACAATGAGCAGTTCTTC. Protein: CASSVAVWSDEGGSSYNEQFF.

The chain links TRBV2 to TRBJ1-2, with D hard to call. V dropped 3 bases and J dropped 3 bases, with 11 bases sitting between them. The germline CDR1 and CDR2 sequences are SNHLY and FYNNEI. The CDR3 is 14 amino acids. The chain's CDR3 is CASSEEVGDYGYTF. The CDR3 DNA follows: TGTGCCAGCAGTGAGGAGGTTGGCGACTATGGCTACACCTTC. The full variable domain, in which reference TRBV2 and TRBJ1-2 provide the parts outside the CDR3, is EPEVTQTPSHQVTQMGQEVILRCVPISNHLYFYWYRQILGQKVEFLVSFYNNEISEKSEIFDDQFSVERPDGSNFTLKIRSTKLEDSAMYFCASSEEVGDYGYTFGSGTRLTVV.